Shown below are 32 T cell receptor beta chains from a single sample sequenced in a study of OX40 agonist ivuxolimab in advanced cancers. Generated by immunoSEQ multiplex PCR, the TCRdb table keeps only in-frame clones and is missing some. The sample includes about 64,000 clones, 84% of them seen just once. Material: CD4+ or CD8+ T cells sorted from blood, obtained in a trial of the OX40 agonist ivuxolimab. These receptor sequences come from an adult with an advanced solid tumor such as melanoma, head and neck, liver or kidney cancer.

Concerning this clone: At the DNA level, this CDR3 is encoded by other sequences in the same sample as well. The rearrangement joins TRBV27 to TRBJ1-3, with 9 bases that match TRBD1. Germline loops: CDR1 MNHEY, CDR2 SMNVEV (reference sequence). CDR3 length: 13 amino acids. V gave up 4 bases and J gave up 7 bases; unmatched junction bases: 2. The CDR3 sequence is CASSSTGGNTIYF. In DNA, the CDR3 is TGTGCCAGCAGTTCGACAGGGGGGAACACCATATATTTT.

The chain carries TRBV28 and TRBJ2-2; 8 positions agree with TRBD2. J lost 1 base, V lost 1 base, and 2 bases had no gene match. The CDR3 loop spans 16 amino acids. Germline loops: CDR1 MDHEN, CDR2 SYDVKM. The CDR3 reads CASSLSGGRNTGELFF. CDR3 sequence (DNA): TGTGCCAGCAGTTTATCGGGGGGGCGGAACACCGGGGAGCTGTTTTTT.

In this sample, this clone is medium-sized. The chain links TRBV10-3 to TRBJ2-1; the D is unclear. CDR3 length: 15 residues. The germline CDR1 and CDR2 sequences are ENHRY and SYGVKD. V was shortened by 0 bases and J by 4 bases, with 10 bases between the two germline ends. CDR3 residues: CAISESTVDYNEQFF. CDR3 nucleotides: TGTGCCATCAGTGAGTCGACCGTAGATTACAATGAGCAGTTCTTC.

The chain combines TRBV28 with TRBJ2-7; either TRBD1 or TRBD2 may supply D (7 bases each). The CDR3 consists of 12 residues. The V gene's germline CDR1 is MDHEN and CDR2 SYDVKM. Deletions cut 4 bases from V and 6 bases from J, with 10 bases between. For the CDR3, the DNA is TGTGCCAGCAGTTCCAGGGGGGGCGAGCAGTACTTC. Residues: CASSSRGGEQYF. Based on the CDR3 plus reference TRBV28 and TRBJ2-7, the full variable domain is DVKVTQSSRYLVKRTGEKVFLECVQDMDHENMFWYRQDPGLGLRLIYFSYDVKMKEKGDIPEGYSVSREKKERFSLILESASTNQTSMYLCASSSRGGEQYFGPGTRLTVT.

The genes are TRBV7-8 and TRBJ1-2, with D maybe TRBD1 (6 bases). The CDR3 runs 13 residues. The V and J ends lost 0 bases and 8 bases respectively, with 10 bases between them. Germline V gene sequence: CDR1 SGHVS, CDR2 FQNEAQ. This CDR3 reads CASSLAVQGGYTF. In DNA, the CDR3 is TGTGCCAGCAGCTTAGCGGTACAGGGCGGCTACACCTTC.

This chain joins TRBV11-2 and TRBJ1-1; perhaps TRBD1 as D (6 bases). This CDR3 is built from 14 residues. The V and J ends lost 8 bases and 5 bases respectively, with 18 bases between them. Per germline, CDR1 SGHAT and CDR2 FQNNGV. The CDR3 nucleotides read TGTGCCAGCCCCCAGGGACAAGCATCTACTGAAGCTTTCTTT. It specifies CASPQGQASTEAFF.

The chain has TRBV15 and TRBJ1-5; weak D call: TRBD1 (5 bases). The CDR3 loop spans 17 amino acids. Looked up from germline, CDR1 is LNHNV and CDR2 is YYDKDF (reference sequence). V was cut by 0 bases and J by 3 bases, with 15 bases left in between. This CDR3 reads CATSRDPPGQLNQPQHF. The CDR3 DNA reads TGTGCCACCAGCAGAGATCCTCCGGGGCAGCTCAATCAGCCCCAGCATTTT.

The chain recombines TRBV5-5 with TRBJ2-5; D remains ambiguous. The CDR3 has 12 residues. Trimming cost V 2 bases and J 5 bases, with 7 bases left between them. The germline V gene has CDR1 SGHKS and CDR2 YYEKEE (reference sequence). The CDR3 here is CASSLARETQYF. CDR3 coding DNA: TGTGCCAGCAGCTTAGCCCGGGAGACCCAGTACTTC.

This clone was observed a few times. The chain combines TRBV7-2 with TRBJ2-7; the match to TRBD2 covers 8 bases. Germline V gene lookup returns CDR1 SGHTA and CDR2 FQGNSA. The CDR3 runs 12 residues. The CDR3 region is CASRGEPYEQYF. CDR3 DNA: TGTGCTTCGCGGGGGGAGCCCTACGAGCAGTACTTC.

CDR3 loop: CASSLAVQETQYF. Here the CDR3 DNA reads TGTGCCAGCAGCTTAGCTGTCCAAGAGACCCAGTACTTC. The V call is TRBV7-6, the J call TRBJ2-5; no reliable D call. CDR1 and CDR2 (germline): SGHVS, FNYEAQ. The CDR3 consists of 13 residues. Trimming removed 0 bases at V and 1 base at J, with 3 bases between.

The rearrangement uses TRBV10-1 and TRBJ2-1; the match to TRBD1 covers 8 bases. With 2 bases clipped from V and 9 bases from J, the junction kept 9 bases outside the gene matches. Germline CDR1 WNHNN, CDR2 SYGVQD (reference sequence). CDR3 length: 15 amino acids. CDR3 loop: CASSEGGQGGGEQFF. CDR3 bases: TGCGCCAGCAGTGAGGGAGGACAGGGCGGTGGTGAGCAGTTCTTC.

CDR3 nucleotide sequence: TGTGCCAGTAGTATCGTTGTAGGAAGCTACGAGCAGTACTTC. Protein sequence: CASSIVVGSYEQYF. The V gene is TRBV19, the J gene TRBJ2-7; D is undetermined. The germline gives CDR1 LNHDA, CDR2 SQIVND (reference sequence). The CDR3 contains 14 residues. Trimming cost V 3 bases and J 3 bases, with 12 bases left between them.

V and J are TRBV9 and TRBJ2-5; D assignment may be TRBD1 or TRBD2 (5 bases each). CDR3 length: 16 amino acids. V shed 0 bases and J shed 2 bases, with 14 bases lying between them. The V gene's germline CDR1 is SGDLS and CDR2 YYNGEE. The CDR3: CASSVVGGTQQETQYF. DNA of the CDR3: TGTGCCAGCAGCGTAGTTGGGGGAACCCAACAAGAGACCCAGTACTTC.

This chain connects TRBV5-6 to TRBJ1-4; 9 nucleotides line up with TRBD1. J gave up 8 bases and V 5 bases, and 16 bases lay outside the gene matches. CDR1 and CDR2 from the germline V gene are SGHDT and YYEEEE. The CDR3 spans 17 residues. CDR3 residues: CASSPTTGGGGREKLFF. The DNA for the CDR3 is TGTGCCAGCAGTCCGACGACAGGGGGTGGAGGTCGGGAAAAACTGTTTTTT.

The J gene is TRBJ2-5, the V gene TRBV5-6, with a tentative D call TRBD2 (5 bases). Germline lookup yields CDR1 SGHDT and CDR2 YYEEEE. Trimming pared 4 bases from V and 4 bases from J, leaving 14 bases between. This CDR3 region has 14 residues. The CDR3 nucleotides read TGTGCCAGCAGCACCTATGGCAGCGGAGAGACCCAGTACTTC. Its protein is CASSTYGSGETQYF.

The CDR3 sequence: CASSVDGDEDQPQHF. The CDR3 DNA follows: TGTGCCAGCAGCGTAGACGGGGATGAGGATCAGCCCCAGCATTTT. V gene TRBV9 combines with J gene TRBJ1-5, with D unresolved. The CDR3 loop spans 15 amino acids. Germline V gives CDR1 SGDLS, CDR2 YYNGEE. The V end lost 0 bases, the J end lost 5 bases, and 12 bases lay between the germline ends.

The CDR3 is CASRFLTVDSNQPQHF. The DNA of the CDR3 is TGTGCCAGCAGATTCCTTACAGTGGATAGCAATCAGCCCCAGCATTTT. V usage is TRBV28 and J usage is TRBJ1-5, with no clear D. Germline V gene sequence: CDR1 MDHEN, CDR2 SYDVKM. The CDR3 contains 16 residues. Deletions cut 6 bases from V and 0 bases from J, with 15 bases between.

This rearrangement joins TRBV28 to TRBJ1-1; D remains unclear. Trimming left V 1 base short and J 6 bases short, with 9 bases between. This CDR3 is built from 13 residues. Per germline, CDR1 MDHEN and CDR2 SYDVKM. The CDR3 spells CASSLLHIPEAFF. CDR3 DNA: TGTGCCAGCAGTTTATTGCATATCCCTGAAGCTTTCTTT.

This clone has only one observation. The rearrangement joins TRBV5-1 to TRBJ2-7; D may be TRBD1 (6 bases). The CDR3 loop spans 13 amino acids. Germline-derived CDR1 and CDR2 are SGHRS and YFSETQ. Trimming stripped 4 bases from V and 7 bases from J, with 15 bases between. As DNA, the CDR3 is TGCGCCAGCAGCACCGGACAGAACTGGGAGCAGTACTTC. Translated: CASSTGQNWEQYF.

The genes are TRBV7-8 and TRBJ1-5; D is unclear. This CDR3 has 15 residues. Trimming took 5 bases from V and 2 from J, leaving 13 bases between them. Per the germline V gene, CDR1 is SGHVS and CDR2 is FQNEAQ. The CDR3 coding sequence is TGTGCCAGCAGCCCTGACGGTAGTCGCAATCAGCCCCAGCATTTT. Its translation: CASSPDGSRNQPQHF.

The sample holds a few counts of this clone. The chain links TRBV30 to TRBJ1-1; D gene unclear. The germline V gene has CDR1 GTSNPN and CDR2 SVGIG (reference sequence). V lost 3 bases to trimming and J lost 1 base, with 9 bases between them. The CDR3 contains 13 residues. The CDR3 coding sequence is TGTGCCTGGAGCCGGACGGAGAACACTGAAGCTTTCTTT. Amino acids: CAWSRTENTEAFF.

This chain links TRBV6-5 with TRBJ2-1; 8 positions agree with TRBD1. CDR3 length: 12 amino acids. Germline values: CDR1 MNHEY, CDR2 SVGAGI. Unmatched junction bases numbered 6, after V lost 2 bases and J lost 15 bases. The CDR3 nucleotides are TGTGCCAGCAGTTACGACAGGGGTGCTCGGTTCTTC. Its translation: CASSYDRGARFF.

CDR3: CASTNFRFPTREQYF. As DNA, the CDR3 is TGTGCCAGCACCAACTTTCGATTTCCTACTAGGGAGCAGTACTTC. This rearrangement joins TRBV5-4 to TRBJ2-7; D is possibly TRBD2 (5 bases). V lost 6 bases and J 7 bases, leaving 23 bases between the germline ends. Germline CDR1 and CDR2: SGHNT and YYREEE (reference sequence). There are 15 residues in the CDR3.

CDR3 amino acids: CASSSGQFWYF. The CDR3, as DNA: TGTGCCAGCAGTTCGGGACAGTTTTGGTACTTC. The V gene is TRBV27, the J gene TRBJ2-4; 7 nucleotides align to TRBD1. The V gene end was trimmed by 4 bases and the J gene end by 15 bases; junction bases not matched to a gene: 6. CDR3 length: 11 residues. Looked up from germline, CDR1 is MNHEY and CDR2 is SMNVEV (reference sequence).

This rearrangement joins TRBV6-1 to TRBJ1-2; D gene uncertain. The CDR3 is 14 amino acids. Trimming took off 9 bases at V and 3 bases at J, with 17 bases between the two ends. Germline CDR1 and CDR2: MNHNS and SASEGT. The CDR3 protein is CARPHGRIDYGYTF. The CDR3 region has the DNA TGTGCCAGACCCCACGGCAGAATAGACTATGGCTACACCTTC.

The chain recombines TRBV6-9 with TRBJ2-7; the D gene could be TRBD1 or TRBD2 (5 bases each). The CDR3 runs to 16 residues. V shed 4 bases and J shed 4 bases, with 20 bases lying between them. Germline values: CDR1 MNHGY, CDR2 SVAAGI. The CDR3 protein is CASSFTDSGGPYEQYF. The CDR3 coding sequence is TGTGCCAGCAGTTTCACTGACAGCGGTGGCCCTTACGAGCAGTACTTC.

CDR3 coding DNA: TGTGCCAGCAGCCCCCGAGCCTGGGGCACAGATACGCAGTATTTT. Encoded protein: CASSPRAWGTDTQYF. This sequence joins TRBV9 and TRBJ2-3, with no clear D. The CDR3 runs 15 residues. V shed 4 bases and J shed 1 base, with 13 bases lying between them. The germline V gene encodes CDR1 SGDLS and CDR2 YYNGEE.

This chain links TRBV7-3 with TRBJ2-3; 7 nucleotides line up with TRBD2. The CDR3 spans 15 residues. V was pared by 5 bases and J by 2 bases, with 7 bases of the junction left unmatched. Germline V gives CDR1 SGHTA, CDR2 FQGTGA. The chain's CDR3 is CASSLSGYNTDTQYF. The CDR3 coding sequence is TGTGCCAGCAGCCTTAGCGGGTACAACACAGATACGCAGTATTTT.

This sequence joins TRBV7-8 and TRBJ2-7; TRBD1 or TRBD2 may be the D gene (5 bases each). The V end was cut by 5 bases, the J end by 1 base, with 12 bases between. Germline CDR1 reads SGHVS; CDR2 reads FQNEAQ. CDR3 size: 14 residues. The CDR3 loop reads CASSRGARSYEQYF. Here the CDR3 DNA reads TGTGCCAGCAGCCGAGGGGCGCGGTCCTACGAGCAGTACTTC.

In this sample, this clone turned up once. The CDR3 nucleotides are TGTGCCTGGACCGTCGGGGTAGCCTATGGCTACACCTTC. Translated, it gives CAWTVGVAYGYTF. The rearrangement uses TRBV30 and TRBJ1-2; D unresolved. Germline V gives CDR1 GTSNPN, CDR2 SVGIG (reference sequence). The V end lost 4 bases, the J end lost 4 bases, and 13 bases lay between the germline ends. The CDR3 sequence is 13 residues long.

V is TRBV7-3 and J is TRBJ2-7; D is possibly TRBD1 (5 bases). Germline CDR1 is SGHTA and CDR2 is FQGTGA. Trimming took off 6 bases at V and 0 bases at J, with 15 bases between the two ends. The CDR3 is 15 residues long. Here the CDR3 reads CASSRSPDTSYEQYF. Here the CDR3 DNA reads TGTGCCAGCAGTCGCTCTCCGGACACCTCCTACGAGCAGTACTTC.

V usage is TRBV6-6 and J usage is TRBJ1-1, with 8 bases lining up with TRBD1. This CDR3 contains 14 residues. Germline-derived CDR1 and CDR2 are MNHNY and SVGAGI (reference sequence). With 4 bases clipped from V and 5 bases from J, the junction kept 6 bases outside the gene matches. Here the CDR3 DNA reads TGTGCCAGCAGTTCCAGGGGGCGCGGTACTGAAGCTTTCTTT. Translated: CASSSRGRGTEAFF.